These 9 T cell receptor beta chains were sequenced from one sample in a study of T cells expressing NK-cell markers. TCRdb re-called the 5' RACE reads; every CDR3 protein appears as one record, without DNA. The sample includes about 410,000 distinct CDR3 sequences. The sequenced material came from blood T cells: a sorted CD56 or NKG2C T cell subset, CD4+ or CD8+ T cells, or bulk PBMC T cells (not recorded which). Receptors were obtained from a woman in her forties or fifties in good health.

The rearrangement links TRBV20-1 to TRBJ1-6. This CDR3 contains 15 residues. Germline V gene data show CDR1 as DFQATT and CDR2 as SNEGSKA (reference sequence). CDR3 region: CSARDQPVFNSPLHF.

The rearrangement links TRBV12-3 or TRBV12-4 to TRBJ2-7; TCRdb's D call of TRBD1 is untestable without DNA. The CDR3 is made up of 14 amino acids. CDR3 loop: CASSRDTASYEQYF.

The chain is built from TRBV7-6 and TRBJ2-7; the TRBD2 assignment by TCRdb is unverifiable without DNA. The CDR3 runs 16 residues. The germline CDR1 and CDR2 sequences are SGHVS and FNYEAQ. The CDR3 region is CASSPRLAGETYEQYF.

This CDR3 is CATSTSGSTDTQYF. V is TRBV15 and J is TRBJ2-3; TCRdb proposes TRBD2, but this gene call is untestable without DNA. This CDR3 has 14 residues. Germline assignment: CDR1 LNHNV and CDR2 YYDKDF (reference sequence).

The CDR3 loop is CASSLVYEGRYEQYF. The chain is built from TRBV5-1 and TRBJ2-7; TCRdb calls TRBD1, which cannot be checked without DNA. Germline V gives CDR1 SGHRS, CDR2 YFSETQ. The CDR3 totals 15 residues.

V gene TRBV5-4 combines with J gene TRBJ2-3; the D gene TCRdb calls, TRBD1, cannot be checked with no DNA. CDR3 length: 18 amino acids. The germline gives CDR1 SGHNT, CDR2 YYREEE (reference sequence). The CDR3 is CASSLDADFGGGTDTQYF.

The rearrangement joins TRBV19 to TRBJ2-3; TCRdb selects TRBD1, and the lack of DNA leaves this call unchecked. Per the germline V gene, CDR1 is LNHDA and CDR2 is SQIVND (reference sequence). This CDR3 comprises 17 residues. CDR3 loop: CASSPPTGGLGGATQYF.

The chain is built from TRBV12-3 or TRBV12-4 and TRBJ1-1. This CDR3 region has 13 residues. The CDR3 reads CASSLVRGVNAFF.

This chain connects TRBV3-1 to TRBJ2-1. CDR3 size: 12 residues. The germline gives CDR1 LGHDT, CDR2 YNNKEL (reference sequence). CDR3 sequence reads: CASSPIGNEQFF.